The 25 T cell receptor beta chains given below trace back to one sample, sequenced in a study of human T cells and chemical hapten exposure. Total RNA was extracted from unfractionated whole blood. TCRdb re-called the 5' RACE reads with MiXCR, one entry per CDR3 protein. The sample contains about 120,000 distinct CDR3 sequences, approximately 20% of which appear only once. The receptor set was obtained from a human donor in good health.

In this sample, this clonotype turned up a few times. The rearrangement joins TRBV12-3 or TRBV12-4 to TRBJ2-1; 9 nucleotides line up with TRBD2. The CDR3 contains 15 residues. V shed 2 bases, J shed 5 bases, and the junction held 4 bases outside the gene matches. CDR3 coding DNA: TGTGCCAGCAGTTTAAGGCTAGCGGGAAACAATGAGCAGTTCTTC. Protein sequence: CASSLRLAGNNEQFF.

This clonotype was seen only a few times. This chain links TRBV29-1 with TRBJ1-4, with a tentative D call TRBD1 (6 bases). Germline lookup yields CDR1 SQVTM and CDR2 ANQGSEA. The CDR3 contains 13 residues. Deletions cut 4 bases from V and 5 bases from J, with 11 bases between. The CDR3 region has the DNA TGCAGCGTTGTTCGGGGGGCGAATGAAAAACTGTTTTTT. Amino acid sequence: CSVVRGANEKLFF.

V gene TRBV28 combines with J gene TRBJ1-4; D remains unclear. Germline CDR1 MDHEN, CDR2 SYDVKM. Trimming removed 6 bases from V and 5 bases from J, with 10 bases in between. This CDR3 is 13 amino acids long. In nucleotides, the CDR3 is TGTGCCAGCAGGAATAGCTGGAATGAAAAACTGTTTTTT. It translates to CASRNSWNEKLFF.

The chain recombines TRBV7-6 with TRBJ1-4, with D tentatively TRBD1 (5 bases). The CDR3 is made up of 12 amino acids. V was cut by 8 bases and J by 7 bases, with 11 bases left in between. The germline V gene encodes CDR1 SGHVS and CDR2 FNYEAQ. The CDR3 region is CASQNGGEKLFF. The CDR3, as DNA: TGTGCCAGCCAAAATGGGGGTGAAAAACTGTTTTTT. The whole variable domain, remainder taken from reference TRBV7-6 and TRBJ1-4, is GAGVSQSPRYKVTKRGQDVALRCDPISGHVSLYWYRQALGQGPEFLTYFNYEAQQDKSGLPNDRFSAERPEGSISTLTIQRTEQRDSAMYRCASQNGGEKLFFGSGTQLSVL.

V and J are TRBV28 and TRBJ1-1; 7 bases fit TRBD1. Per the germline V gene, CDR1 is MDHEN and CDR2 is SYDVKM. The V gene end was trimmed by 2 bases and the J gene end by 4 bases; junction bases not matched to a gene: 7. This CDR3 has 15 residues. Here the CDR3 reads CASSLRQGRTTEAFF. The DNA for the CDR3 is TGTGCCAGCAGTTTACGACAGGGACGGACCACTGAAGCTTTCTTT.

The chain's CDR3 is CATSDSRHTNTEAFF. Here the CDR3 DNA reads TGTGCCACCAGTGATAGTAGACATACGAACACTGAAGCTTTCTTT. The J gene is TRBJ1-1, the V gene TRBV24-1; D is uncertain. V lost 3 bases and J 1 base, leaving 11 bases between the germline ends. Germline CDR1 is KGHDR and CDR2 is SFDVKD. CDR3 size: 15 residues.

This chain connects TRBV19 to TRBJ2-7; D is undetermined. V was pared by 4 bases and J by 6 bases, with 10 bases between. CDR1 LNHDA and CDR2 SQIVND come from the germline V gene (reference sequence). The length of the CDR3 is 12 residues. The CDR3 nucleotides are TGTGCCAGTAGTACCCCGGACGGCGAGCAGTACTTC. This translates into CASSTPDGEQYF.

The CDR3 is CASSPGLGGRSYNEQFF. In DNA form, the CDR3 reads TGTGCCAGCAGTCCCGGGCTTGGCGGTCGCTCCTACAATGAGCAGTTCTTC. The chain combines TRBV28 with TRBJ2-1; no reliable D call. From germline, CDR1 is MDHEN and CDR2 SYDVKM. The CDR3 length is 17 residues. V gave up 5 bases and J gave up 0 bases, with 17 bases separating them.

CDR3 sequence: CASSPTPDRGRQPQHF. CDR3 coding DNA: TGTGCCAGCAGTCCAACCCCGGACCGAGGGAGGCAGCCCCAGCATTTT. The rearrangement uses TRBV12-3 or TRBV12-4 and TRBJ1-5; D remains ambiguous. CDR3 length: 16 amino acids. The germline V and J ends were trimmed by 5 bases and 7 bases, with 21 bases remaining between them.

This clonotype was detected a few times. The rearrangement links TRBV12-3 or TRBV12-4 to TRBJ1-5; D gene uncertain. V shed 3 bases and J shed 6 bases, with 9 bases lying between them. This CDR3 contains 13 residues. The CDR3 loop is CASSLETVQPQHF. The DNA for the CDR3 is TGTGCCAGCAGTTTGGAAACTGTTCAGCCCCAGCATTTT.

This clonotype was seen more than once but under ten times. The CDR3 reads CASGRDTVGPLHF. CDR3 bases: TGCGCCAGTGGCAGGGACACCGTAGGACCCCTCCACTTT. V gene TRBV10-2 combines with J gene TRBJ1-6, with D tentatively TRBD1 (6 bases). The CDR3 runs 13 residues. Germline V lookup: CDR1 WSHSY, CDR2 SAAADI. Trimming left V 9 bases short and J 12 bases short, with 18 bases between.

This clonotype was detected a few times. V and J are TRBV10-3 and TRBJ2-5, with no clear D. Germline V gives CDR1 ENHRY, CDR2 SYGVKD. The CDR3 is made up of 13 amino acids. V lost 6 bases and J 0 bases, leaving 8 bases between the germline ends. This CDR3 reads CAISFRDQETQYF. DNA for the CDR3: TGTGCCATCAGCTTCCGGGACCAAGAGACCCAGTACTTC.

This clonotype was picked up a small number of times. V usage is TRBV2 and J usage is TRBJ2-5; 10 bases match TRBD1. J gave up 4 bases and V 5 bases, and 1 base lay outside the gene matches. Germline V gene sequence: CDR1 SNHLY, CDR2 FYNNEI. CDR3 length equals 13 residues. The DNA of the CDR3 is TGTGCCAGCAGTCGGGACAGGGGAGAGACCCAGTACTTC. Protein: CASSRDRGETQYF.

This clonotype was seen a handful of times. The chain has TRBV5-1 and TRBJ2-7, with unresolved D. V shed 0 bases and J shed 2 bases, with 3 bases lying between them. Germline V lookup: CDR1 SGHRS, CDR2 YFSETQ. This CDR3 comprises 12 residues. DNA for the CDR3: TGCGCCAGCAGCTTGGGCACCTACGAGCAGTACTTC. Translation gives CASSLGTYEQYF. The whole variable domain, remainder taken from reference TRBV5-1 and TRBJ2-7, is KAGVTQTPRYLIKTRGQQVTLSCSPISGHRSVSWYQQTPGQGLQFLFEYFSETQRNKGNFPGRFSGRQFSNSRSEMNVSTLELGDSALYLCASSLGTYEQYFGPGTRLTVT.

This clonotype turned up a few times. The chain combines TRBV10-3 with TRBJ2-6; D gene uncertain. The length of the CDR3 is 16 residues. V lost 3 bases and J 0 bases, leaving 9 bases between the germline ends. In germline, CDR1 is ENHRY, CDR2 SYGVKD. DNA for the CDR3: TGTGCCATCAGTGACTCCCTTAGCTCTGGGGCCAACGTCCTGACTTTC. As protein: CAISDSLSSGANVLTF.

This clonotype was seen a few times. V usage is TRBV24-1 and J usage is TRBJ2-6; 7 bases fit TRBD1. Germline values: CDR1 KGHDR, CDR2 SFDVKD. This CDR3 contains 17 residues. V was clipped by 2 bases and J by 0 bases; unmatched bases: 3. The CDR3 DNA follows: TGTGCCACCAGTGATTGGACAGGTAACTCTGGGGCCAACGTCCTGACTTTC. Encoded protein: CATSDWTGNSGANVLTF.

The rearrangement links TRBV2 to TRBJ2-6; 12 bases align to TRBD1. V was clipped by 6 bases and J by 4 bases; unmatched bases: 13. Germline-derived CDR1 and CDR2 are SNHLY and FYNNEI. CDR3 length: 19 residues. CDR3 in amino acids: CASSAIPGQGASGANVLTF. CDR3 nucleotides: TGTGCCAGCAGCGCGATTCCGGGACAGGGGGCTTCCGGGGCCAACGTCCTGACTTTC.

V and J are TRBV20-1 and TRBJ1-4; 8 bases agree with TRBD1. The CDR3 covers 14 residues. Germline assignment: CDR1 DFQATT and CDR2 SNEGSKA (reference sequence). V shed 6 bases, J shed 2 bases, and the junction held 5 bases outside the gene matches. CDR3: CSATQGATNEKLFF. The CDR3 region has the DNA TGCAGTGCAACCCAGGGGGCTACTAATGAAAAACTGTTTTTT.

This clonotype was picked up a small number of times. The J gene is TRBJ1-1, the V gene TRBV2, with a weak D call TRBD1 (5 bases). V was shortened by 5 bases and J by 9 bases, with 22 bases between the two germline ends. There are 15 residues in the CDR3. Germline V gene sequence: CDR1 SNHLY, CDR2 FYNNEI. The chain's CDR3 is CASSSPGGETLKAFF. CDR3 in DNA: TGTGCCAGCAGTTCTCCCGGAGGGGAGACCCTAAAAGCTTTCTTT.

The CDR3: CASSPDGNSPLHF. Written as DNA, the CDR3 is TGTGCCAGCTCCCCAGACGGAAATTCACCCCTCCACTTT. The chain is built from TRBV24-1 and TRBJ1-6; no clear D. The CDR3 has 13 residues. Germline CDR1 reads KGHDR; CDR2 reads SFDVKD. V was shortened by 11 bases and J by 7 bases, with 14 bases between the two germline ends.

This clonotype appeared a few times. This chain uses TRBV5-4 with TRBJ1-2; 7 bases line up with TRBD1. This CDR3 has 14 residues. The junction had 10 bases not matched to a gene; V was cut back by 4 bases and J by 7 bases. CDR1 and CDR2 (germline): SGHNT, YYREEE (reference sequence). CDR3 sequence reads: CASSQGTAWGGYTF. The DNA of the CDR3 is TGTGCCAGCAGCCAAGGGACAGCGTGGGGTGGCTACACCTTC.

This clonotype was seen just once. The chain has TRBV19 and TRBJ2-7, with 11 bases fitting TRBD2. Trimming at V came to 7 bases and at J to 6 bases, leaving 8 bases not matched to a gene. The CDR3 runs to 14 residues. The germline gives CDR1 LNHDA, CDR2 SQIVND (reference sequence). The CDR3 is CASTPGLAVGEQYF. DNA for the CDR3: TGTGCCAGTACCCCGGGACTAGCGGTAGGCGAGCAGTACTTC.

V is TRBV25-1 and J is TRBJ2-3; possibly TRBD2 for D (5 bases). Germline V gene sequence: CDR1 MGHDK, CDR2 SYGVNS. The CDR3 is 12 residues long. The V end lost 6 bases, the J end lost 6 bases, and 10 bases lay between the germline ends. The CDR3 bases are TGTGCCAGCAGCGGACTCAGCGATACGCAGTATTTT. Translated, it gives CASSGLSDTQYF.

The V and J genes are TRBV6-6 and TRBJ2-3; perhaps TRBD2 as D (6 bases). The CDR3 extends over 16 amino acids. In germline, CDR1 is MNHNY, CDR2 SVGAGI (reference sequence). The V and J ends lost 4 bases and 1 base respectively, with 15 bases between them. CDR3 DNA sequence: TGTGCCAGCAGTTTTGGGACTGGCGGGGGCACAGATACGCAGTATTTT. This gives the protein CASSFGTGGGTDTQYF.

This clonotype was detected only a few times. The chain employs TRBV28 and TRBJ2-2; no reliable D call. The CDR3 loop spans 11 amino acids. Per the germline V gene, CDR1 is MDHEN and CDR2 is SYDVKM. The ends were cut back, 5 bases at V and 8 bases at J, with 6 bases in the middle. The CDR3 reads CASSPAGELFF. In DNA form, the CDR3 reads TGTGCCAGCAGTCCAGCTGGGGAGCTGTTTTTT.